This T cell receptor beta chain was recovered during a study of blood T cell repertoires in COVID-19. Libraries were prepared by immunoSEQ multiplex PCR; TCRdb keeps only in-frame clonotypes and omits some of them. The sample holds about 160,000 clones, about 85% seen once. This CDR3 is built from 13 residues. Per the germline V gene, CDR1 is SGHDN and CDR2 is FVKESK. Deletions cut 2 bases from V and 7 bases from J, with 6 bases between. The V and J genes are TRBV14 and TRBJ1-6; D may be TRBD1 (6 bases). The clonotype originates from a woman between 55 and 75 years old with COVID-19, enrolled during active disease. The sequenced material came from peripheral blood. The CDR3 loop reads CASSQQGNSPLHF. CDR3 coding DNA: TGTGCCAGCAGCCAACAGGGGAATTCACCCCTCCACTTT.